The T cell receptor beta chain described here comes from a study of T-cell memory formation after mild COVID-19. Study observations and caveats: Within pre-infection memory, some responding clones were found, suggesting cross-reactive memory joined.

In the case of this clonotype: No antigen is known for it.

TCRdb reanalysed the 5' RACE reads using MiXCR and keeps one entry per CDR3 protein. The sample has about 560,000 distinct CDR3 sequences, 17% seen once; the top ten hold about 7.5%. V lost 1 base and J lost 7; bases outside the gene matches: 10. Germline loops: CDR1 SGHVS, CDR2 FNYEAQ. The CDR3 has 15 residues. The chain couples TRBV7-6 to TRBJ2-7, with 7 nucleotides matching TRBD1. This receptor was taken from an adult woman who had mild COVID-19 (a few samples of this study predate the infection). Cell type and time point are not known. Material: PBMCs or a T cell subset sorted from them (not recorded which). In DNA, the CDR3 is TGTGCCAGCAGCTTAGGCACAGGGGTCACCGTGGAGCAGTACTTC. It codes for CASSLGTGVTVEQYF.